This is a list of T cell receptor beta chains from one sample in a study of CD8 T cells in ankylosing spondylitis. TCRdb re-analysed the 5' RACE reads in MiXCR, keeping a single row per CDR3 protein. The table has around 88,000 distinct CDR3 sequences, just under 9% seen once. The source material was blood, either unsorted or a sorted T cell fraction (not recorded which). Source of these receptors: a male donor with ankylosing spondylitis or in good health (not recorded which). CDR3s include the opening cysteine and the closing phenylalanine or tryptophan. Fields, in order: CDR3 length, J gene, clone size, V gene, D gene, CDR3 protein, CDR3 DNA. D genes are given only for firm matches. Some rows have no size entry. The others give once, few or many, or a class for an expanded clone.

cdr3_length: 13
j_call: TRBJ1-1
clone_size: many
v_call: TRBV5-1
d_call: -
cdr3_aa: CASSGGVNTEAFF
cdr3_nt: TGCGCCAGCAGCGGGGGGGTCAACACTGAAGCTTTCTTT

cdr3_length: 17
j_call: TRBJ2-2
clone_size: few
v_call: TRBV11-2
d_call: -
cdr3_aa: CASSLNLGGPGTGELFF
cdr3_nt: TGTGCCAGCAGCCTAAATCTAGGGGGGCCGGGCACCGGGGAGCTGTTTTTT

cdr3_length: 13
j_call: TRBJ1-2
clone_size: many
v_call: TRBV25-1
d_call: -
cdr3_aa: CASSAGRSYGYTF
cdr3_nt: TGTGCCAGCAGTGCGGGACGGTCCTATGGCTACACCTTC

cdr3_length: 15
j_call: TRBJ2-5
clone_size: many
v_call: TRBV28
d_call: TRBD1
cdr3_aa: CASSLPQDREETQYF
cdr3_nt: TGTGCCAGCAGTTTACCCCAGGACAGGGAAGAGACCCAGTACTTC

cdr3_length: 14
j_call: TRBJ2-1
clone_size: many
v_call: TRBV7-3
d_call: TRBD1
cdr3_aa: CASSSRDSYNEQFF
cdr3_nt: TGTGCCAGCAGCTCCCGGGACAGCTACAATGAGCAGTTCTTC

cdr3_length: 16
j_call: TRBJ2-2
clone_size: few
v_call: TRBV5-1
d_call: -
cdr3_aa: CASSLAGHPNTGELFF
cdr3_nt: TGCGCCAGCAGCTTGGCGGGACACCCGAACACCGGGGAGCTGTTTTTT

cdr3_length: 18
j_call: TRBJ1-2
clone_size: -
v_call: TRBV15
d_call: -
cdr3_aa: CATSRALEGSVYGYGYTF
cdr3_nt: TGTGCCACCAGCAGAGCACTGGAGGGAAGTGTTTATGGCTATGGCTACACCTTC

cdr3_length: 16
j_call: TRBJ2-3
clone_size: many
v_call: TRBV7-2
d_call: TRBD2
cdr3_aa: CASSSTLQRGADTQYF
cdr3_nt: TGTGCCAGCAGCTCGACGCTACAGCGGGGCGCAGATACGCAGTATTTT

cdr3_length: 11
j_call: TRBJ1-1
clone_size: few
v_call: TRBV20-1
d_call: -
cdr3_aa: CSARGPGEAFF
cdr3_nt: TGCAGTGCTAGAGGACCAGGAGAAGCTTTCTTT

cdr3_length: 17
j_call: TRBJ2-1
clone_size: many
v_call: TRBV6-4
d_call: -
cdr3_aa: CASSDPPPGSHYNEQFF
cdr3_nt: TGTGCCAGCAGTGACCCACCCCCAGGGAGCCATTACAATGAGCAGTTCTTC

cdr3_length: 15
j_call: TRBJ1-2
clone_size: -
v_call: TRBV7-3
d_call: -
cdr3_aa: CASSPQGSLGYGYTF
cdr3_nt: TGTGCCAGCAGCCCCCAAGGGTCCCTGGGCTATGGCTACACCTTC

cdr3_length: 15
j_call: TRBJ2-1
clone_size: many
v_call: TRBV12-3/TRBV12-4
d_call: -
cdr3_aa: CASSLVGGIHNEQFF
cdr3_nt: TGTGCCAGCAGTTTAGTCGGGGGCATCCACAATGAGCAGTTCTTC

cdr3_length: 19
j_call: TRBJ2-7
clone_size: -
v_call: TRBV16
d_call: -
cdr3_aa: CASSQLTIWTLIKSYEQYF
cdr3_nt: TGTGCCAGCAGCCAATTAACCATCTGGACATTAATAAAAAGCTACGAGCAGTACTTC

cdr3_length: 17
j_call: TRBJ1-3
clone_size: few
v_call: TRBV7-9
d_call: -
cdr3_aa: CASSLGWDRGSGNTIYF
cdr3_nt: TGTGCCAGCAGCTTAGGATGGGATCGGGGCTCTGGAAACACCATATATTTT

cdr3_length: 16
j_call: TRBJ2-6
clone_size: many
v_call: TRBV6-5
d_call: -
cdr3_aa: CASSYKGRTGANVLTF
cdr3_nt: TGTGCCAGCAGTTACAAGGGACGAACTGGGGCCAACGTCCTGACTTTC

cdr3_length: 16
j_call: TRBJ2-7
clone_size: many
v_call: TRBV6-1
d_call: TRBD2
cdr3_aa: CASSRDLGGSSYEQYF
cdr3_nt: TGTGCCAGCAGCCGAGATCTCGGCGGGAGCTCCTACGAGCAGTACTTC

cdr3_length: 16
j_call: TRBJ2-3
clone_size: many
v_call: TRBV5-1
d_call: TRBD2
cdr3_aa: CASYYIAGLNTDTQYF
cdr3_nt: TGCGCCAGCTATTATATAGCGGGGCTGAACACAGATACGCAGTATTTT